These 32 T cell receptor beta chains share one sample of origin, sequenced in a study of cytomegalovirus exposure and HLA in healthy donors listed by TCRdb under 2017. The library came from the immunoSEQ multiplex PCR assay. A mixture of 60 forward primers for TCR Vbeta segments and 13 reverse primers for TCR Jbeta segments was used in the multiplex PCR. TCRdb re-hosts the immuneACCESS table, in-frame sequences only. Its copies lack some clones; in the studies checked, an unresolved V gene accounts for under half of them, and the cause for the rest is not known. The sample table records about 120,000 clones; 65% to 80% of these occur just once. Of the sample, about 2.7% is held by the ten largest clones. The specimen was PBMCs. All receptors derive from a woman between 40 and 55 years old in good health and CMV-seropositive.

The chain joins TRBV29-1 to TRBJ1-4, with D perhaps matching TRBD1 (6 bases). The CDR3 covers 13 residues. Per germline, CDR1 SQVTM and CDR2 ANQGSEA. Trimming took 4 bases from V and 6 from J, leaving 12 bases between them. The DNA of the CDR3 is TGCAGCGTTGCAATAGGGGGGGATGAAAAACTGTTTTTT. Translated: CSVAIGGDEKLFF.

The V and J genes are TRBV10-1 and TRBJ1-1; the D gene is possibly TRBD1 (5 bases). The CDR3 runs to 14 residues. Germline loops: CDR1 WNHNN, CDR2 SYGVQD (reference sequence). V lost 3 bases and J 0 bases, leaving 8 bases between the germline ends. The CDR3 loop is CASSEGAVNTEAFF. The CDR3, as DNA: TGCGCCAGCAGTGAAGGGGCGGTGAACACTGAAGCTTTCTTT.

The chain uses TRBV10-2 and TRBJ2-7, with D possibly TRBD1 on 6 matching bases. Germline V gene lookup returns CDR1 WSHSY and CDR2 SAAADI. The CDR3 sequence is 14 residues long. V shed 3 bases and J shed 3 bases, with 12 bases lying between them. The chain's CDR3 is CASSDVGTNYEQYF. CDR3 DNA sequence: TGCGCCAGCAGTGACGTCGGGACAAACTACGAGCAGTACTTC.

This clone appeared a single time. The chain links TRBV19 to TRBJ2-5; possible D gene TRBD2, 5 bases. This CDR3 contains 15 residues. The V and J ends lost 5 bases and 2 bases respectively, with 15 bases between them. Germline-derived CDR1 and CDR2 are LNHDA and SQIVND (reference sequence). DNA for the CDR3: TGTGCCAGTAGTCTGCTAGGGAGTTCTCAAGAGACCCAGTACTTC. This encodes CASSLLGSSQETQYF.

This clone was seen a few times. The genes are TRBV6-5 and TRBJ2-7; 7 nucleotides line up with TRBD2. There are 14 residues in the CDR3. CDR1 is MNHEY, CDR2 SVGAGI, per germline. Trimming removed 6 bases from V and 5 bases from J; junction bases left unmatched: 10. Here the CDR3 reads CASSPRDYDDEQYF. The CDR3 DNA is TGTGCCAGCAGCCCCCGGGACTATGACGACGAGCAGTACTTC.

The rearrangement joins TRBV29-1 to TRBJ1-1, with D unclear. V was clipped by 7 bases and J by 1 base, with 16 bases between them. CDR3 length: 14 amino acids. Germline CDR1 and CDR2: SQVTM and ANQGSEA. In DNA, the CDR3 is TGCAGCGCTGCAGATTTCAGTTCGAACACTGAAGCTTTCTTT. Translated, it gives CSAADFSSNTEAFF.

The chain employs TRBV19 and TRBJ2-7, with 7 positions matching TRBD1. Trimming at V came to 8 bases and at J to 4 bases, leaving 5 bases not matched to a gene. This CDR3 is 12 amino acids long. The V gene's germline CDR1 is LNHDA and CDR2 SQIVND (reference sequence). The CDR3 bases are TGTGCCAGTTCGACAGGGCATTACGAGCAGTACTTC. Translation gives CASSTGHYEQYF.

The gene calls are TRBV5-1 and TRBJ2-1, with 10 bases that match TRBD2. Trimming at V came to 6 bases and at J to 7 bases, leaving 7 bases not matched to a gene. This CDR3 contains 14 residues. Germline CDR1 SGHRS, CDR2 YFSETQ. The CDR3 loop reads CASTPGTSVNEQFF. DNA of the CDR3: TGCGCCAGCACCCCCGGGACTAGCGTAAATGAGCAGTTCTTC.

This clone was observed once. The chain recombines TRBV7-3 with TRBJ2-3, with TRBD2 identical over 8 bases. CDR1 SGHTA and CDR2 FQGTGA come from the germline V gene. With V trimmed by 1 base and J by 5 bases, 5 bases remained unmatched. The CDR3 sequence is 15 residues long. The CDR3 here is CASSLRSGGGDTQYF. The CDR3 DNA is TGTGCCAGCAGCTTAAGGTCGGGAGGGGGAGATACGCAGTATTTT.

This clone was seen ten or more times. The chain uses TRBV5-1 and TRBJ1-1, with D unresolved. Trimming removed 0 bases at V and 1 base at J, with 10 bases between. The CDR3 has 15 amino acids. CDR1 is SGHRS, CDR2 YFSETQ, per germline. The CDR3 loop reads CASSLVSAGNTEAFF. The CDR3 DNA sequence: TGCGCCAGCAGCTTGGTTTCCGCGGGGAACACTGAAGCTTTCTTT.

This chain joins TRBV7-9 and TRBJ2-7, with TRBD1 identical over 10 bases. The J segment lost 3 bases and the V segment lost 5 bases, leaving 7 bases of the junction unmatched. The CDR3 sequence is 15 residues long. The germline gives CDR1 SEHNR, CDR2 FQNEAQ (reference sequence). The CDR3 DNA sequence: TGTGCCAGCAGCCCCGCGAGGGACAGGGGCTACGAGCAGTACTTC. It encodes CASSPARDRGYEQYF. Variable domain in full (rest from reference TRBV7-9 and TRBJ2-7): DTGVSQNPRHKITKRGQNVTFRCDPISEHNRLYWYRQTLGQGPEFLTYFQNEAQLEKSRLLSDRFSAERPKGSFSTLEIQRTEQGDSAMYLCASSPARDRGYEQYFGPGTRLTVT.

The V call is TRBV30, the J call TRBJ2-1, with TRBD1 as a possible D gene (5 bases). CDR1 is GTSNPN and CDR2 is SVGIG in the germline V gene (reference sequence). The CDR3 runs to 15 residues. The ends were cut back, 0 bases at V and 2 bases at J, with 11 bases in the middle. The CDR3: CAWSVIRVTYNEQFF. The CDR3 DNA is TGTGCCTGGAGTGTAATCAGGGTCACCTACAATGAGCAGTTCTTC.

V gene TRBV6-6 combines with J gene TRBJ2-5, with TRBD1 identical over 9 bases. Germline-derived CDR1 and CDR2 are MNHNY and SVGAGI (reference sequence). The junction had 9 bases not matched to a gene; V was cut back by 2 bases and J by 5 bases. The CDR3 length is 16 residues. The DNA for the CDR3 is TGTGCCAGCAGTTACCCACAGGGGGCAGGAGGGGAGACCCAGTACTTC. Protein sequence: CASSYPQGAGGETQYF.

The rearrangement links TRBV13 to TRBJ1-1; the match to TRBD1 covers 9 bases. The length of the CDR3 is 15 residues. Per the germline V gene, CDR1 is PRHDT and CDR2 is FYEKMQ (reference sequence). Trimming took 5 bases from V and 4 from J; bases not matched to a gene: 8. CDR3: CASSQGQGVITEAFF. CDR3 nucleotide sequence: TGTGCCAGCAGCCAGGGACAGGGAGTGATCACTGAAGCTTTCTTT.

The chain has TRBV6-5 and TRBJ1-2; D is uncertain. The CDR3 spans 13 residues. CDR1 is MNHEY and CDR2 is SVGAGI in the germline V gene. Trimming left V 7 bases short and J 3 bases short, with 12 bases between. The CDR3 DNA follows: TGTGCCAGCACCCGGCCAGGCGACTATGGCTACACCTTC. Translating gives CASTRPGDYGYTF.

The CDR3 is CAWTGTEYGYTF. CDR3 DNA: TGTGCCTGGACCGGGACTGAATATGGCTACACCTTC. The gene calls are TRBV30 and TRBJ1-2; possibly TRBD1 for D (5 bases). Germline V CDR1 and CDR2: GTSNPN, SVGIG (reference sequence). The CDR3 is 12 residues long. Deletions cut 4 bases from V and 5 bases from J, with 11 bases between.

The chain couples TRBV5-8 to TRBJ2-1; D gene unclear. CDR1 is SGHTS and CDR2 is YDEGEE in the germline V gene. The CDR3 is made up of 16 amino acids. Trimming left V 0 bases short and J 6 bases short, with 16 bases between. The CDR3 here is CASSLEVGLSLNEQFF. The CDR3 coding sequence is TGTGCCAGCAGCTTGGAGGTGGGCCTAAGCCTCAATGAGCAGTTCTTC.

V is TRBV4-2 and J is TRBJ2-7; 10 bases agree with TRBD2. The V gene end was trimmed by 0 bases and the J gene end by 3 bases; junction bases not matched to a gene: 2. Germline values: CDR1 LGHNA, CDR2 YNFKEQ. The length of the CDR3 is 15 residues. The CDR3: CASSQERTSGYEQYF. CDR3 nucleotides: TGTGCCAGCAGCCAAGAACGGACTAGCGGCTACGAGCAGTACTTC.

CDR3: CASGLKTGNSEQFF. CDR3 coding DNA: TGTGCTAGTGGTTTGAAAACAGGGAATAGTGAGCAGTTCTTC. The chain is built from TRBV12-5 and TRBJ2-1; D perhaps matches TRBD1 (6 bases). The V and J ends lost 2 bases and 9 bases respectively, with 14 bases between them. The CDR3 is made up of 14 amino acids. CDR1 is LGHNT, CDR2 FRNRAP, per germline.

The CDR3 DNA sequence: TGTGCCAGCAGCACCGGGACTAGCGGGATGGTTGAGACCCAGTACTTC. Its translation is CASSTGTSGMVETQYF. V gene TRBV11-3 combines with J gene TRBJ2-5; TRBD2 aligns across 13 bases. The CDR3 consists of 16 residues. CDR1 is SGHNT and CDR2 is YENEEA in the germline V gene. V lost 5 bases to trimming and J lost 5 bases; unmatched junction nucleotides: 8.

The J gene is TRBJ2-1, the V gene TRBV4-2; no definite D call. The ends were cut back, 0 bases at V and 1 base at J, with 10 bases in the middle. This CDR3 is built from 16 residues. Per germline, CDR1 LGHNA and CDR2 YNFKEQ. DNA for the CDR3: TGTGCCAGCAGCCAAGATCCCAGCGCGTCCTACAATGAGCAGTTCTTC. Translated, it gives CASSQDPSASYNEQFF.

CDR3 sequence reads: CASSVSYRGRGANVLTF. The CDR3 DNA is TGTGCCAGCAGCGTTTCTTACAGGGGGCGTGGGGCCAACGTCCTGACTTTC. The chain is built from TRBV9 and TRBJ2-6; 9 bases map to TRBD1. This CDR3 has 17 amino acids. Unmatched junction bases numbered 6, after V lost 2 bases and J lost 3 bases. Germline loops: CDR1 SGDLS, CDR2 YYNGEE. Full variable domain (rest looked up from reference TRBV9 and TRBJ2-6): DSGVTQTPKHLITATGQRVTLRCSPRSGDLSVYWYQQSLDQGLQFLIQYYNGEERAKGNILERFSAQQFPDLHSELNLSSLELGDSALYFCASSVSYRGRGANVLTFGAGSRLTVL.

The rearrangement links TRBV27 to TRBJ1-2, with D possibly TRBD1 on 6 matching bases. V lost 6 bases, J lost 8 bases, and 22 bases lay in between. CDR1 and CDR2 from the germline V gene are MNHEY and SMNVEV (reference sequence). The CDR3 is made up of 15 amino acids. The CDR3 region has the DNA TGTGCCAGCAGCTTACGGTTGGGGGCAGGATTCGGCTACACCTTC. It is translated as CASSLRLGAGFGYTF.

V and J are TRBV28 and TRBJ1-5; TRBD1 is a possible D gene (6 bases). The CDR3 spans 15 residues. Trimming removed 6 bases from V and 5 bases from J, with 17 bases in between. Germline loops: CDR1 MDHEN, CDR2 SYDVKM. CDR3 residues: CASSPPGTPYQPQHF. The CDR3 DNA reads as TGTGCCAGCAGCCCGCCCGGGACACCTTATCAGCCCCAGCATTTT.

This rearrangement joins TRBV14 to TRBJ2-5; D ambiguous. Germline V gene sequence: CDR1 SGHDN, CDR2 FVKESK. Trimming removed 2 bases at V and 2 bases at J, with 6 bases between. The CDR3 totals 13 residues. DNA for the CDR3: TGTGCCAGCAGCCAAAACAGTCAAGAGACCCAGTACTTC. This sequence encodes CASSQNSQETQYF.

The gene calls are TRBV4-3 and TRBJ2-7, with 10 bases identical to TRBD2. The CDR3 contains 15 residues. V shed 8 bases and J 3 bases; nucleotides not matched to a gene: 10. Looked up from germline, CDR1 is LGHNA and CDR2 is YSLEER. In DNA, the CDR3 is TGCGCCAGCGCGCAGGCTAGCGGGAGTGGCTACGAGCAGTACTTC. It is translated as CASAQASGSGYEQYF.

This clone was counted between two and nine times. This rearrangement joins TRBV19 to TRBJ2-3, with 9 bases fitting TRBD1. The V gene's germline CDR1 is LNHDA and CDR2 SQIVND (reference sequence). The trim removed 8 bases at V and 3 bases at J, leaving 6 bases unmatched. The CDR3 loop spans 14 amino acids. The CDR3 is CASGRQGETDTQYF. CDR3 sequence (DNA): TGTGCCAGTGGGAGACAGGGGGAAACAGATACGCAGTATTTT. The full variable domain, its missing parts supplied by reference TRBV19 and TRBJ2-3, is DGGITQSPKYLFRKEGQNVTLSCEQNLNHDAMYWYRQDPGQGLRLIYYSQIVNDFQKGDIAEGYSVSREKKESFPLTVTSAQKNPTAFYLCASGRQGETDTQYFGPGTRLTVL.

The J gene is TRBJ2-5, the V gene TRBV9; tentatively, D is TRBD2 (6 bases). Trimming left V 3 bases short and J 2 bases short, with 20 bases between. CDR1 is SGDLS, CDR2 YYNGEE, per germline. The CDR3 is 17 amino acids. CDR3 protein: CASSESASASAQETQYF. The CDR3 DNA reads TGTGCCAGCAGCGAGTCCGCTTCGGCTAGCGCTCAAGAGACCCAGTACTTC. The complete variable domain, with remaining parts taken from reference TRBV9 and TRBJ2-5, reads DSGVTQTPKHLITATGQRVTLRCSPRSGDLSVYWYQQSLDQGLQFLIQYYNGEERAKGNILERFSAQQFPDLHSELNLSSLELGDSALYFCASSESASASAQETQYFGPGTRLLVL.

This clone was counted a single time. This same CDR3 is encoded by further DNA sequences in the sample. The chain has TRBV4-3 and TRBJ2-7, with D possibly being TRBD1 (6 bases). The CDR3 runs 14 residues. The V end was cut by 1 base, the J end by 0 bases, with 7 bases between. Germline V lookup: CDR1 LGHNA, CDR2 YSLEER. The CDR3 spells CASSQGTASYEQYF. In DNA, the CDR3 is TGCGCCAGCAGCCAAGGGACAGCCTCCTACGAGCAGTACTTC.

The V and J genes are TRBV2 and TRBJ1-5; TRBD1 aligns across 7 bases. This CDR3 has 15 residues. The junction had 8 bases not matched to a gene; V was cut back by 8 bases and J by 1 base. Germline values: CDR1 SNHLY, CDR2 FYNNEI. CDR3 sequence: CASCPEGASNQPQHF. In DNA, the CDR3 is TGTGCCAGCTGTCCTGAGGGGGCGAGCAATCAGCCCCAGCATTTT. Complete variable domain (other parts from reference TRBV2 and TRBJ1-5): EPEVTQTPSHQVTQMGQEVILRCVPISNHLYFYWYRQILGQKVEFLVSFYNNEISEKSEIFDDQFSVERPDGSNFTLKIRSTKLEDSAMYFCASCPEGASNQPQHFGDGTRLSIL.

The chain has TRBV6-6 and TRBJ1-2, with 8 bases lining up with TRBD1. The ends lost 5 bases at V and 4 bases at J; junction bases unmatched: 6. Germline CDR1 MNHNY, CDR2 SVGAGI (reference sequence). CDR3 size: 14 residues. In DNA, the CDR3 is TGTGCCAGCAGTGTGGACAGGGCGGGCTATGGCTACACCTTC. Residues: CASSVDRAGYGYTF.

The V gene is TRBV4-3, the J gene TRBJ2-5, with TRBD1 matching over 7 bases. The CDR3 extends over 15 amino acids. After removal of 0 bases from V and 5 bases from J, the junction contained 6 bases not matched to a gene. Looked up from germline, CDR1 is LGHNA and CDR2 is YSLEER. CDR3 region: CASSQEGRGWETQYF. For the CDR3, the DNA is TGCGCCAGCAGCCAAGAAGGCAGGGGGTGGGAGACCCAGTACTTC.